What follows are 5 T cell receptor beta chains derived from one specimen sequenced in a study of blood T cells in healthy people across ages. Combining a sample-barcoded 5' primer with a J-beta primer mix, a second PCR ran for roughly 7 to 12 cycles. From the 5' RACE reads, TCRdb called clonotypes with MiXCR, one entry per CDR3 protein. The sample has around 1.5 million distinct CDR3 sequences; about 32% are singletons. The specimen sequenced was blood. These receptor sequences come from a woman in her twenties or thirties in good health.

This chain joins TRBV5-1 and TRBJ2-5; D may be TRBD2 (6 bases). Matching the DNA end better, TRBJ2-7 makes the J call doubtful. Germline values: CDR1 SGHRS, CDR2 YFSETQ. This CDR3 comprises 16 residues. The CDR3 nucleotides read TGCGCCAGCAGCTTGGAAGGAGGGAGAATTCTCTACGAGCAGTACTTC. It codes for CASSLEGGRILYEQYF.

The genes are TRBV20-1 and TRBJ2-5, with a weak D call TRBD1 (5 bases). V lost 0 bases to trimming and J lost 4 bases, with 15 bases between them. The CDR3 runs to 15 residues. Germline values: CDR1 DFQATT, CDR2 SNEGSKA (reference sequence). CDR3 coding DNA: TGCAGTGCTAGAGAGATCAGACAGCTCATAGAGACCCAGTACTTC. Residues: CSAREIRQLIETQYF.

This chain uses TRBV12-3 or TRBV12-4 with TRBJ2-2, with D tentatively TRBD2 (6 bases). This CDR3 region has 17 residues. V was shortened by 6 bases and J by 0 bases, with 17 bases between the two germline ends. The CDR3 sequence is CASSPSGRTANTGELFF. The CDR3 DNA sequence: TGTGCCAGCAGCCCCTCTGGGAGGACTGCGAACACCGGGGAGCTGTTTTTT.

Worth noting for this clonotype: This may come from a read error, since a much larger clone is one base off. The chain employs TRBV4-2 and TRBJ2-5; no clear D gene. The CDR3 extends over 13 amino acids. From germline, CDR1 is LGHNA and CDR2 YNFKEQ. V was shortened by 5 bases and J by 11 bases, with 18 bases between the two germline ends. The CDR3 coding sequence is TGTGCCAGCAGCAATGGACCCGAGAATGAGCAGTACTTC. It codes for CASSNGPENEQYF.

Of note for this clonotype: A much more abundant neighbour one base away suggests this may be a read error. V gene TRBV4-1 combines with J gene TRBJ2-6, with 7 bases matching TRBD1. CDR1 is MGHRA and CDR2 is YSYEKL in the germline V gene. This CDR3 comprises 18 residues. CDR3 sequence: CASSQAGRQGDGANVPTF. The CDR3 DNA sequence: TGCGCCAGCAGCCAAGCAGGACGGCAGGGGGACGGGGCCAACGTCCCGACTTTC.